The table lists the clone carrying this T cell receptor (beta chain) with many counts. Its matching antigen is unknown. The CDR3 loop spans 15 amino acids. V shed 6 bases and J 7 bases; nucleotides not matched to a gene: 9. PBMCs stemmed from less than 13 ml fresh peripheral blood. This entry is derived from a study of T cells in Graves' hyperthyroidism and ophthalmopathy. Amplification targeted TCR beta CDR3 regions from RNA transcripts. The HTBI primer set drove a first-round RT-PCR of the TCR CDR3. Each CDR3 protein gets one entry after TCRdb re-called the multiplex PCR reads with MiXCR. This table holds around 570,000 distinct CDR3 sequences, nearly 20% found once. The study's findings and limits: A model built on 13 V-J features separated ophthalmopathy from stable hyperthyroidism. The model made its ophthalmopathy prediction, and onset followed a median approximately six months later. Blood also carried most thyroid clonotypes expanded above 0.001.

This clonotype was obtained from a man aged 35-49 years with Graves' ophthalmopathy. Sequencing used blood. This rearrangement joins TRBV12-3 or TRBV12-4 to TRBJ1-6; 7 bases match TRBD1. Here the CDR3 DNA reads TGTGCCAGCAGGAGTCGACAGGGAGTGAATTCACCCCTCCACTTT. It is translated as CASRSRQGVNSPLHF.